The source of this T cell receptor (beta chain) is a study of T cells in localized non-small cell lung cancer. Whole-study findings and limits: Only one tumor region was sequenced, so heterogeneity remains possible. Uninvolved adjacent lung had more T cell clonality than any other tissue, topping tumor.

Germline lookup yields CDR1 SGDLS and CDR2 YYNGEE. The V and J ends lost 4 bases and 1 base, in that order; junction bases with no gene match: 3. The CDR3 has 16 residues. As for this clone: Its target is not known.

Libraries were prepared by immunoSEQ multiplex PCR; TCRdb keeps only in-frame clonotypes and omits some of them. Seen here are roughly 58,000 clones, 75% to 85% observed once, and the top ten hold 4.7%. The rearrangement links TRBV9 to TRBJ2-2; 11 positions agree with TRBD2. Sample: PBMCs, taken before any cancer treatment. This TCR was sampled from a man aged 40 to 75 with stage II lung adenocarcinoma. CDR3 DNA: TGTGCCAGCAGCATCGGGACTAGCGGGAACACCGGGGAGCTGTTTTTT. As protein: CASSIGTSGNTGELFF.